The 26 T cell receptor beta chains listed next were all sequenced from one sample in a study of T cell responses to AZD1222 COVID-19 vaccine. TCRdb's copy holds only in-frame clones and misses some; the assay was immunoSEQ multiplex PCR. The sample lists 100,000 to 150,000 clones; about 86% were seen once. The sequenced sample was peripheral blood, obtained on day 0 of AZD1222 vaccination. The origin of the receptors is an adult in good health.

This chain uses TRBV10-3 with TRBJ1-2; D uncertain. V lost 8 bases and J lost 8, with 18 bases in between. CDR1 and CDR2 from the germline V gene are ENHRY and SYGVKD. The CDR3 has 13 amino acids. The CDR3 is CAIGKEGIGGYTF. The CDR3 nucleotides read TGTGCCATCGGTAAGGAGGGAATTGGCGGCTACACCTTC.

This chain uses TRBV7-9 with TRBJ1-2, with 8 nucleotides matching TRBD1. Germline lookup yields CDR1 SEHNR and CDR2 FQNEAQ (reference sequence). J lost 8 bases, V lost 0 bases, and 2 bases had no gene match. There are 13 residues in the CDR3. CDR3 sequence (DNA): TGTGCCAGCAGCTTAGCAGGACAGGGAGGCTACACCTTC. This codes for CASSLAGQGGYTF.

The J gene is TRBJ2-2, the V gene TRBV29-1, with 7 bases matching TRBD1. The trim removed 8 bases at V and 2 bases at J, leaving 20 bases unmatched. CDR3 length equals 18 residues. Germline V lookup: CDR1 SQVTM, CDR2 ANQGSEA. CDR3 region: CSSTNRDRAKKNTGELFF. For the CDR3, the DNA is TGCAGCAGCACAAACCGGGACAGAGCCAAGAAAAACACCGGGGAGCTGTTTTTT.

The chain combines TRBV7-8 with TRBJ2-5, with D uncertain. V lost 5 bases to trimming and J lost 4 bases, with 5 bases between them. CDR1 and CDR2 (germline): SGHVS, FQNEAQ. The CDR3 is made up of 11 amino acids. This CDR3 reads CASSRGETQYF. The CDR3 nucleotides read TGTGCCAGCAGCCGCGGAGAGACCCAGTACTTC.

As DNA, the CDR3 is TGTGCCAGCAGCCATCTTGGACAGGGGGACGGCTACACCTTC. This translates into CASSHLGQGDGYTF. The chain combines TRBV14 with TRBJ1-2; 10 nucleotides line up with TRBD1. Germline CDR1 is SGHDN and CDR2 is FVKESK. CDR3 length equals 14 residues. With V trimmed by 3 bases and J by 8 bases, 6 bases remained unmatched.

CDR3 coding DNA: TGTGCCAGCAGTTACCTCAGGGACCGCCAGGGCTACACCTTC. Translated, it gives CASSYLRDRQGYTF. The chain carries TRBV6-5 and TRBJ1-2, with D perhaps matching TRBD1 (5 bases). The germline V gene has CDR1 MNHEY and CDR2 SVGAGI. The CDR3 is made up of 14 amino acids. Trimming pared 2 bases from V and 8 bases from J, leaving 15 bases between.

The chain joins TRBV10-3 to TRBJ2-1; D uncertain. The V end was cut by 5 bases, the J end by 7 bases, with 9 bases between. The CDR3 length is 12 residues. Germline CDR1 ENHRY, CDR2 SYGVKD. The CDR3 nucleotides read TGTGCCATCAGTTATATTGCTAATGAGCAGTTCTTC. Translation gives CAISYIANEQFF.

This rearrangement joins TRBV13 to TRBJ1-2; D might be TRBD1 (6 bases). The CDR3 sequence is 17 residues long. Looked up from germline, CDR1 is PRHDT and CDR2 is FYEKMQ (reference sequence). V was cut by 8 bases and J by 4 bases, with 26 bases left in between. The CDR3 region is CASRSSSLIQGFYGYTF. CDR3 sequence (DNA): TGTGCCAGCCGCTCAAGCTCACTAATACAGGGATTCTATGGCTACACCTTC.

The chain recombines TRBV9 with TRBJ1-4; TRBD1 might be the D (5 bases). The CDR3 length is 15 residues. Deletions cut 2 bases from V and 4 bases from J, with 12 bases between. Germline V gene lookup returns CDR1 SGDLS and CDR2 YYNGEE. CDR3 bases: TGTGCCAGCAGCGTCTGGTGGGGCCTTAATGAAAAACTGTTTTTT. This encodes CASSVWWGLNEKLFF.

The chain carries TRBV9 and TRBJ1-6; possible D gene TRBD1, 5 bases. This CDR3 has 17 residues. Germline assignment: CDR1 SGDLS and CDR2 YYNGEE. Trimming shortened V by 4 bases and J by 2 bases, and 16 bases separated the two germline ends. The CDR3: CASSPSSGGTYNSPLHF. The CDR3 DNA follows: TGTGCCAGCAGCCCTTCATCGGGGGGAACCTATAATTCACCCCTCCACTTT. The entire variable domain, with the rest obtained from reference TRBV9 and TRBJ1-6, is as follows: DSGVTQTPKHLITATGQRVTLRCSPRSGDLSVYWYQQSLDQGLQFLIQYYNGEERAKGNILERFSAQQFPDLHSELNLSSLELGDSALYFCASSPSSGGTYNSPLHFGNGTRLTVT.

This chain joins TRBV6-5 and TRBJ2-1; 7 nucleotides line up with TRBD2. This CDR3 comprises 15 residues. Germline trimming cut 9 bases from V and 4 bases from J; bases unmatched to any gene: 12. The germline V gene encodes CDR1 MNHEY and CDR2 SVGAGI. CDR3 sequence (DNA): TGTGCCAGGGGGGGAACGCGGGAGAATTACAATGAGCAGTTCTTC. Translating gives CARGGTRENYNEQFF.

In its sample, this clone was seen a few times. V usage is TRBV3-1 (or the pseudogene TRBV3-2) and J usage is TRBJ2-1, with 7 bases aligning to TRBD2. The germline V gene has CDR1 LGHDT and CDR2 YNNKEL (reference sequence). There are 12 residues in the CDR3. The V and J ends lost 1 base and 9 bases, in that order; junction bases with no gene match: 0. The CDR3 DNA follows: TGTGCCAGCAGCCAAGGGGGGGGTGAGCAGTTCTTC. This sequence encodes CASSQGGGEQFF.

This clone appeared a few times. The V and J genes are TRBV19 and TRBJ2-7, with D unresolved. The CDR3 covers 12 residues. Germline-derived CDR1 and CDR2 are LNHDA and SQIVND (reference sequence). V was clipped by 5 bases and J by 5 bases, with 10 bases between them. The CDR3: CASSFSRDEQYF. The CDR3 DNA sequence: TGTGCCAGTAGTTTCTCCCGCGACGAGCAGTACTTC.

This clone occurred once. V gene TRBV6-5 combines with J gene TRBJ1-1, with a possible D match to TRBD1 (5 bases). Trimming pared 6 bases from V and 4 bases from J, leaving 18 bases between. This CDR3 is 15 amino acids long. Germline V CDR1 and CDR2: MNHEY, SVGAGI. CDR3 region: CASRPTVGGRTEAFF. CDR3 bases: TGTGCCAGCAGACCCACAGTGGGGGGTCGCACTGAAGCTTTCTTT.

The DNA of the CDR3 is TGTGCCAGCAGCCGTAGCGGGGGGGCAGGAGGAGATACGCAGTATTTT. Translated: CASSRSGGAGGDTQYF. V is TRBV7-2 and J is TRBJ2-3; the match to TRBD2 covers 11 bases. Trimming removed 5 bases from V and 5 bases from J; junction bases left unmatched: 9. The CDR3 length is 16 residues. CDR1 is SGHTA and CDR2 is FQGNSA in the germline V gene.

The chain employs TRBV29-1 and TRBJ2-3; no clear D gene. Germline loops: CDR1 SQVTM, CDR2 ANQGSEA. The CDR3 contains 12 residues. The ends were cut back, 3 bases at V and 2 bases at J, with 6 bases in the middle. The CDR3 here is CSVEGPTDTQYF. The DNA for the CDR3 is TGCAGCGTTGAGGGCCCCACAGATACGCAGTATTTT.

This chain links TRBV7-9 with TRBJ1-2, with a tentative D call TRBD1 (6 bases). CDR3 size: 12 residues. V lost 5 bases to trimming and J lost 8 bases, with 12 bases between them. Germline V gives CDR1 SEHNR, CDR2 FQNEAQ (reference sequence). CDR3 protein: CASSPGGHGYTF. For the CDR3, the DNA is TGTGCCAGCAGCCCCGGGGGGCACGGCTACACCTTC.

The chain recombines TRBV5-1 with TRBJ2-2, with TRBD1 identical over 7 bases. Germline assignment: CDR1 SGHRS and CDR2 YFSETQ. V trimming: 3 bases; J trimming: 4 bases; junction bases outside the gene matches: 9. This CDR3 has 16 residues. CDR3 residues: CASSSDTGASTGELFF. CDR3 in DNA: TGCGCCAGCAGCTCGGATACAGGGGCCAGCACCGGGGAGCTGTTTTTT.

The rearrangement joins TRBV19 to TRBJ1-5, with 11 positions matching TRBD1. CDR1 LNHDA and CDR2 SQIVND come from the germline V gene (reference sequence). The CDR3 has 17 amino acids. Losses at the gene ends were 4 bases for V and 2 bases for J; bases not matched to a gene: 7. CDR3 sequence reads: CASSTGTGGTGNQPQHF. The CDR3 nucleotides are TGTGCCAGTAGTACCGGGACAGGGGGGACGGGCAATCAGCCCCAGCATTTT.

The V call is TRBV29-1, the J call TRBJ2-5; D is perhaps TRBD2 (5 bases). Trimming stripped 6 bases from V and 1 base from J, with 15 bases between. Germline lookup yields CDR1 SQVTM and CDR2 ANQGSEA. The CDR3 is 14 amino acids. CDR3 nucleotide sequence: TGCAGCGTATATGGCGGGCGTACCCAAGAGACCCAGTACTTC. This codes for CSVYGGRTQETQYF.

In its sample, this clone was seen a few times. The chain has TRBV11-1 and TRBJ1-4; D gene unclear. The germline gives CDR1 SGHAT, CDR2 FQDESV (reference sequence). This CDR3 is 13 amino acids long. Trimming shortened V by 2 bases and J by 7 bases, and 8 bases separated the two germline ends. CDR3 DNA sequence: TGTGCCAGCAGCTTAAGCAGATTTGAAAAACTGTTTTTT. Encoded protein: CASSLSRFEKLFF.

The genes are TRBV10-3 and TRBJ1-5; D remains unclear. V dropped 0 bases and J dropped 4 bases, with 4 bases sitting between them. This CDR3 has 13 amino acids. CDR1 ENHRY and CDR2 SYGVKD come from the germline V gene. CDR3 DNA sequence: TGTGCCATCAGTGAGTCTTTTAATCAGCCCCAGCATTTT. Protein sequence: CAISESFNQPQHF.

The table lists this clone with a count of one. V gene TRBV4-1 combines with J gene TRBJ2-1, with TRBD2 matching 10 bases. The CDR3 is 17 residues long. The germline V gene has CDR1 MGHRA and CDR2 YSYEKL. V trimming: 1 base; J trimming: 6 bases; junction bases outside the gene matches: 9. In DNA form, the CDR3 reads TGCGCCAGCAGCCAAGGGGGGCCCAGCGGGAGGGGCAATGAGCAGTTCTTC. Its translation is CASSQGGPSGRGNEQFF.

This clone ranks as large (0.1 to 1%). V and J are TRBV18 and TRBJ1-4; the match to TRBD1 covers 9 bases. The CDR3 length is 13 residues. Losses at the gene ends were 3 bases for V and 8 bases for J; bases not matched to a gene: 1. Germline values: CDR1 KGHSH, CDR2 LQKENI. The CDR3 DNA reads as TGTGCCAGCTCACCGGGACAGGGAGAAAAACTGTTTTTT. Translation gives CASSPGQGEKLFF.

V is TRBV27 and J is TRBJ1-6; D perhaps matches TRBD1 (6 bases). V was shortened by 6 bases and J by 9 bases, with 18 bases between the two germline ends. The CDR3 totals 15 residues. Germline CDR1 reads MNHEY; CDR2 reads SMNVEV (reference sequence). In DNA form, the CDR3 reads TGTGCCAGCAGGTCCGCCGGGGGCTTCGGTTCACCCCTCCACTTT. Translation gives CASRSAGGFGSPLHF.

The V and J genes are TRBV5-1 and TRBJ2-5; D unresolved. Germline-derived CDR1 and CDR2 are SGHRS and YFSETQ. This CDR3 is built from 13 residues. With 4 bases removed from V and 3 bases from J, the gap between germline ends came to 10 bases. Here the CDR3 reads CASSLSPEETQYF. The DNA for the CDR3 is TGCGCCAGCAGCCTGAGTCCAGAAGAGACCCAGTACTTC. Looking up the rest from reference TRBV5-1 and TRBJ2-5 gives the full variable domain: KAGVTQTPRYLIKTRGQQVTLSCSPISGHRSVSWYQQTPGQGLQFLFEYFSETQRNKGNFPGRFSGRQFSNSRSEMNVSTLELGDSALYLCASSLSPEETQYFGPGTRLLVL.